This T cell receptor beta chain originates from a study of shared clonotypes between healthy human individuals. Study information: Used for every donor were three CD4 naive, three CD4 memory, two CD8 naive and one CD8 memory plate.

Assay used: immunoSEQ multiplex PCR; TCRdb lists only in-frame clones, some missing. The table lists 1.5 million to 2.5 million clones, over 85% of them singletons. Positive CCR7 selection of CD45RO-negative cells yielded the naive CD8 cells, and terminally differentiated effector memory CD45RA+ cells were excluded. Sequenced input: naive CD8+ T cells sorted from blood. This TCR came from a man younger than 35 in good health.

The CDR3 DNA sequence: TGTGCCAGCAGCTTAGAAGAGACAGATTTCTACGAGCAGTACTTC. Translation gives CASSLEETDFYEQYF. V is TRBV7-9 and J is TRBJ2-7; D perhaps matches TRBD1 (5 bases). The V end lost 1 base, the J end lost 3 bases, and 13 bases lay between the germline ends. The germline V gene has CDR1 SEHNR and CDR2 FQNEAQ (reference sequence). The CDR3 is 15 amino acids.